This T cell receptor beta chain emerged from a study of blood T cell repertoires in COVID-19. Turning to the study itself: Acute and convalescent COVID-19 samples came from the United States, Italy and Spain. PBMCs, B-cell-depleted T cells, or T cells were the source of the cDNA or gDNA that made up the material.

Per the original data handling: By means of reference gene primer amplification, nucleated cell counts were estimated. Some clones are missing from TCRdb's copy, which holds only in-frame ones; the method was immunoSEQ multiplex PCR. The V and J calls and the clone size are those of that table, but D and trimming were determined from the DNA. The sample holds over 200,000 clones, approximately 79% seen once. Germline loops: CDR1 MDHEN, CDR2 SYDVKM. The V and J ends lost 2 bases and 6 bases, in that order; junction bases with no gene match: 15. CDR3 length: 18 amino acids. Material for sequencing was peripheral blood. This TCR was recovered from a human donor in a cohort sampled during active COVID-19. The gene calls are TRBV28 and TRBJ2-3; 9 nucleotides match TRBD2. The CDR3 sequence: CASSLPGLAVSERDTQYF. The CDR3 DNA reads TGTGCCAGCAGTTTACCGGGACTAGCAGTCTCAGAACGGGATACGCAGTATTTT.